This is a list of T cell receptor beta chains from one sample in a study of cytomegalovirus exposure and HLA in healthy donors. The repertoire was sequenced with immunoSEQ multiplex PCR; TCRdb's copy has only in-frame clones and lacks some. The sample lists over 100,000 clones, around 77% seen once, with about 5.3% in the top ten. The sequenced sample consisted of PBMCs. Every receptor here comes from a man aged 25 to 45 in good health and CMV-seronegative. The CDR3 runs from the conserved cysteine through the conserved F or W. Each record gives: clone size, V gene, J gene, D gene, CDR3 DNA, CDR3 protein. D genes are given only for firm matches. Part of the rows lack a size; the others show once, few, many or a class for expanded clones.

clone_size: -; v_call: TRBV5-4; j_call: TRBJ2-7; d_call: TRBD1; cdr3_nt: TGTGCCAGCAGCTGGGACAGGGGAGACAACGAGCAGTACTTC; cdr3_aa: CASSWDRGDNEQYF
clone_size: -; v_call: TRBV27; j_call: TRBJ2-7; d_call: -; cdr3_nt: TGTGCCAGCAGTTTAGGGGGCTTGGGCGAGCAGTACTTC; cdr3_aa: CASSLGGLGEQYF
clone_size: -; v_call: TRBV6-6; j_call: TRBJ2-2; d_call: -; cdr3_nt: TGTGCCAGCAGTTACTCGAAAGGAGGCGGGGAGCTGTTTTTT; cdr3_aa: CASSYSKGGGELFF
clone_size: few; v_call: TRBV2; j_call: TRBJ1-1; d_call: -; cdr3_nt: TGTGCCAGCAGTGACGGGAGGGGCAGAGGAGCTTTCTTT; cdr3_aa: CASSDGRGRGAFF
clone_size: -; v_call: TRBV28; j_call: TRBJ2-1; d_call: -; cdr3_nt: TGTGCCAGCAGTCGCGATGGGCCGGGACACAATTCAGAGCAGTTCTTC; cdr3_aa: CASSRDGPGHNSEQFF
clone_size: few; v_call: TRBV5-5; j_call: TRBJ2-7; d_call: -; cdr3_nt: TGTGCCAGCAGCTTCACATTCGGACTGTACGAGCAGTACTTC; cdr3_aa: CASSFTFGLYEQYF
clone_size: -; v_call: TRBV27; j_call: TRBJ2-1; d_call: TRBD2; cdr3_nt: TGTGCCAGCAGTTCACTAGCGGGAGATGAGCAGTTCTTC; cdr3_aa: CASSSLAGDEQFF
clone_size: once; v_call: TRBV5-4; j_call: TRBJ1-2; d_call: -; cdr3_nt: TGTGCCAGCAGTCCTGCGGGGGACAACTATGGCTACACCTTC; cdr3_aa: CASSPAGDNYGYTF
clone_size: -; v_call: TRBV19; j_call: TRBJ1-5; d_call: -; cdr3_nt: TGTGCCAGTAGCTGGTTGAGGGAGCCCCAGCATTTT; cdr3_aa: CASSWLREPQHF
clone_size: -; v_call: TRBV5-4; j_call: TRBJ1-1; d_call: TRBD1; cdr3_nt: TGTGCCAGCAACCCAGGGGGAACTACTGAAGCTTTCTTT; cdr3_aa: CASNPGGTTEAFF
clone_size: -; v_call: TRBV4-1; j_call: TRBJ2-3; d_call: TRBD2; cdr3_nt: TGCGCCAGCAGCCAAGATGTAGCGGGGGGGCCCAATACGCAGTATTTT; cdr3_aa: CASSQDVAGGPNTQYF
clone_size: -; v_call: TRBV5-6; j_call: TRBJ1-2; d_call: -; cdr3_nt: TGTGCCAGCAGCTACGACATCAGCTACACCTTC; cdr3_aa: CASSYDISYTF
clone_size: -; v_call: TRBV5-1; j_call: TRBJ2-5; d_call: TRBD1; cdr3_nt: TGCGCCAGCAGCGGAGGACAGGGGTGGGCTTGGGAGACCCAGTACTTC; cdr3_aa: CASSGGQGWAWETQYF
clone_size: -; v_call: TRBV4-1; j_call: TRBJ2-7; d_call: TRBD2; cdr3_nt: TGCGCCAGCAGCCCATTAGGGACTAGCGGGAGAGGTGCGCAGTACTTC; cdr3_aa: CASSPLGTSGRGAQYF
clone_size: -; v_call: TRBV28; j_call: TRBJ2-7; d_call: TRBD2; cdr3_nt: TGTGCCAGCAGTCCCGGGACTAGCGGGGGGGAGCGTTATGAGCAGTACTTC; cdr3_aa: CASSPGTSGGERYEQYF
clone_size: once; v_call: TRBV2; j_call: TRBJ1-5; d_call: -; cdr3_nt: TGTGCCAGCACTCGGCAGGGCTCCAATCAGCCCCAGCATTTT; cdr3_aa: CASTRQGSNQPQHF